The clone carrying this T cell receptor beta chain occurred a few times. The antigen is not known. Trimming pared 4 bases from V and 3 bases from J, leaving 21 bases between. From germline, CDR1 is MDHEN and CDR2 SYDVKM. The CDR3 has 17 residues. This specimen belongs to a study of beta chain features in type 1 diabetes. CD45RO/CCR7/CD25/CD127/CD95/CD27 separated CD4+ naive, central memory, regulatory and stem cell-like memory cells by sorting. The investigators reverse transcribed all of the isolated RNA, so they sequenced expressed TCRB transcripts. Samples of naive, central memory and regulatory T cells yielded a mean of about 3.57 million reads. Method: immunoSEQ multiplex PCR; TCRdb's copy keeps in-frame clones and lacks some. Seen here are about 740,000 clones, over 10% observed once, and the top ten hold less than 0.025%. Study-level results: Type 1 diabetes patients had moderately but significantly shorter TCRB CDR3s in all four CD4+ subsets.

Sequencing was carried out using naive CD4+ T cells from blood. The sequence was obtained from a man younger than 30 with type 1 diabetes. The chain combines TRBV28 with TRBJ2-5; D could derive from TRBD1 or TRBD2 (5 bases each). CDR3 sequence (DNA): TGTGCCAGCAGTTCTCGAAACCGAGAAGGGACGAAAGAGACCCAGTACTTC. The encoded protein is CASSSRNREGTKETQYF.